This entry is about one T cell receptor beta chain. It has no known antigen specificity. No much larger clone is present one base from it, and per-base qualities are unavailable. The junction shows trimming of 11 bases on V and 7 bases on J, plus 18 bases between the germline ends. In the germline V gene, CDR1 corresponds to SGHVS and CDR2 to FQNEAQ. The CDR3 covers 13 residues, taking in both the cysteine and the phenylalanine. Just the 39-base CDR3 DNA is kept, in frame starting at base 1. These data belong to a study of blood T cells in healthy people across ages (dated by TCRdb to about 2015). Context from the whole study: Template switching captured roughly one uniquely barcoded TCR beta cDNA molecule per two T cells in model experiments. Age-related changes in TCR beta repertoire diversity were measured in the study by deep sequencing normalized with unique cDNA molecular identifiers. The donors were split into four age groups: young (average about 15 years), middle-aged (nearly 40), aged (approximately 60) and long-lived (under 90). For two donors (one aged 18 to 29 and one aged 80 or older), the study analyzed two additional independent replicas of 1 million unique cDNA reads from the same blood draw. To avoid experimental bias, donors of different ages were distributed randomly across sequencing lanes.

Findings and caveats that apply to the study as a whole: Since profiling was done on bulk unsorted PBMCs, naive and antigen-experienced compartments could not be conclusively compared. As age increased, observed TCR beta diversity per million T cells dropped in a roughly linear way, and a significant reduction was already evident by age 40. Observed TCR beta diversity correlated strongly with the percentage of naive T cells measured by flow cytometry. The CMV infection status of donors was not known, potentially confounding age-related changes in expanded clonotypes. Compared with the aged group, more naive CD4+ T cells, fewer expanded clones and increased TCR diversity were shown by the long-lived group, suggesting age selection. Estimates of total diversity based on one million sequenced T cells were considered lower bounds and underestimates.

Systemically healthy Caucasian individuals from Russia, some 36 in total and aged about 6 to 100 years, were included as donors. Each donor gave ten milliliters of peripheral blood, collected into EDTA-treated Vacutainer tubes. PBMCs were isolated by Ficoll-Paque density-gradient centrifugation, with at least 6 million obtained per sample. Trizol reagent was used to extract total RNA from PBMCs, with at least 5 micrograms per sample. The percentages of naive CD45RAhigh/CD27high T cells were determined by flow cytometry on a PBMC aliquot from every donor. To prepare the library, 5' RACE was applied. The sequencer listed for this sample is Illumina HiSeq 2500. A second roughly 7 to 11 cycle PCR used a sample-barcoded 5' primer and a J-beta primer mix. Each TCR beta cDNA molecule received a unique molecular identifier from a template-switch 5' adaptor carrying 12 random nucleotides. Each sample yielded at least 3 million CDR3-containing paired-end reads. First-strand cDNA synthesis was performed from all RNA using the Mint cDNA synthesis kit, with priming by a TRBC-specific oligonucleotide. Following uracil-DNA glycosylase treatment, a first 18-cycle PCR with universal primers M1SS and BC2_uni_R was performed on all cDNA. Per the authors' processing: For normalization, 1 million high-quality reads, each with a distinct molecular identifier, were randomly selected from each sample. Reads with shared molecular identifiers were discarded instead of being binned into consensus sequences. MiTCR, run with a Q25 quality threshold and the strictest error-elimination algorithm, handled CDR3 identification, clonotype clustering and error correction. Lower-bound total TCR beta diversity was estimated with a nonparametric unseen species model using Euler transformation. TCRdb reprocessing: public reads trimmed at Q25 with fastp, clones called with MiXCR, in-frame beta chains kept. CDR3 protein duplicates are merged, each entry listing the most common genes and DNA. The V and J calls come from TCRdb's annotation, not from the publication. This sample is represented by 1 million or so distinct CDR3 sequences; less than 50% of them were singletons. The ten largest make up 18% of the sample.

Rearrangement joined TRBV7-8 to TRBJ2-1; TRBD1 might be the D gene, on 6 matching bases. This TCR was recovered from an older woman in good health. The material sequenced was blood. The nucleotides are TGTGCCGCGCAGGCAGGGGAAACGAATGAGCAGTTCTTC. This gives the protein CAAQAGETNEQFF.